This entry is about one TCR beta chain. Its antigen is not identified. The source of the sample is a study of blood T cells in healthy people across ages. General observations from the study: Comparison with aged donors showed that long-lived donors had more naive CD4+ cells and higher diversity.

Donors each provided 7.5 to 10 milliliters of peripheral blood. A sample-barcoded 5' primer and a J-beta primer mix were used in a second PCR of roughly 7 to 11 cycles. TCRdb independently ran MiXCR on the 5' RACE reads; one entry per CDR3 protein. The sample includes roughly 1,300,000 distinct CDR3 sequences, around 55% seen only once; the top ten take about 6.7%. This CDR3 is 17 amino acids long. From germline, CDR1 is MNHNS and CDR2 SASEGT. Sequencing input: blood. The chain carries TRBV6-1 and TRBJ2-4; 9 nucleotides match TRBD2. Gene TRBJ2-5 matches the end of the DNA better, so the J call may be wrong. The sequence was collected from a man between 18 and 29 years old in good health. The CDR3 DNA reads as TGTGCCAGCAGTGTCTTTGGTCTAGCGGGAAGGGTCGAGACCCAGTACTTC. This encodes CASSVFGLAGRVETQYF.